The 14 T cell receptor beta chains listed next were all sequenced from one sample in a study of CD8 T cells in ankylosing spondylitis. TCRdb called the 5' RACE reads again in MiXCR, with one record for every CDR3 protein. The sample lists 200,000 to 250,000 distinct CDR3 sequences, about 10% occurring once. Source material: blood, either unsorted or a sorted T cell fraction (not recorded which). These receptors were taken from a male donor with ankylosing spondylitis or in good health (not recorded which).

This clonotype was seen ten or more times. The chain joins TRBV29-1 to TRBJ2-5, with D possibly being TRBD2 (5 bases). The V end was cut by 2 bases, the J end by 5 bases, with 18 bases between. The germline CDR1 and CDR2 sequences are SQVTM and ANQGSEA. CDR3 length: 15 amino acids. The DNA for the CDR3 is TGCAGCGTTGAACCCGAGCGCGAGCGGTATGAGACCCAGTACTTC. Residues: CSVEPERERYETQYF.

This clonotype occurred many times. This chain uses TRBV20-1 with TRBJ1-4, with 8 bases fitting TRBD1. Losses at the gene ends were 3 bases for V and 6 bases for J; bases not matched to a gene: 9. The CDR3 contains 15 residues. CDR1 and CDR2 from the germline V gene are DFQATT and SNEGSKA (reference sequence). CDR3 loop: CSAREPTGGDEKLFF. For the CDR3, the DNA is TGCAGTGCTAGGGAACCCACAGGGGGGGATGAAAAACTGTTTTTT.

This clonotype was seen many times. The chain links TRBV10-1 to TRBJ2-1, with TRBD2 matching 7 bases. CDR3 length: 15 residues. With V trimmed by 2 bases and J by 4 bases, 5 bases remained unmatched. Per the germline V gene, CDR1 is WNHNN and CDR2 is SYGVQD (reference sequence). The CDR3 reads CASSEASGLYNEQFF. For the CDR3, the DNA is TGCGCCAGCAGTGAGGCTAGCGGCCTATACAATGAGCAGTTCTTC.

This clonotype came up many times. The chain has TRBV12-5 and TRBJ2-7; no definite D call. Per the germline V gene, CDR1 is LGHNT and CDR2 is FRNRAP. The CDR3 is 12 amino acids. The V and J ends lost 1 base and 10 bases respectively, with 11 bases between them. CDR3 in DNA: TGTGCTAGTGGTTTGGGTGGGGTGGAACAGTACTTC. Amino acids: CASGLGGVEQYF.

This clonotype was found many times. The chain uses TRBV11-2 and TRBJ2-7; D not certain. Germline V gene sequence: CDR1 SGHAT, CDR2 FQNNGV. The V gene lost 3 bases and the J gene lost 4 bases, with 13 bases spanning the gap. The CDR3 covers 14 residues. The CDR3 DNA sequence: TGTGCCAGCAGCTTGATCGCAACTGGATACGAGCAGTACTTC. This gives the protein CASSLIATGYEQYF.

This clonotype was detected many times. The CDR3 reads CATSSRTRKETQYF. For the CDR3, the DNA is TGTGCCACCAGCAGCAGAACTAGGAAAGAGACCCAGTACTTC. The V gene is TRBV15, the J gene TRBJ2-5; tentative D call: TRBD2 (5 bases). Germline lookup yields CDR1 LNHNV and CDR2 YYDKDF (reference sequence). The V end was cut by 3 bases, the J end by 3 bases, with 11 bases between. The CDR3 covers 14 residues.

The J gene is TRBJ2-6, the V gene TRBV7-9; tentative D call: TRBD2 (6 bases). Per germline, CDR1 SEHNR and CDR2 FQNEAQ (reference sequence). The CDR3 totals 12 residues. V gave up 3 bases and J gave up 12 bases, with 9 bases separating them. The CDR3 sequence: CASSLGGTVLTF. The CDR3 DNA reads TGTGCCAGCAGCTTGGGGGGAACCGTCCTGACTTTC. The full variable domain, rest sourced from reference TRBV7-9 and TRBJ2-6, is DTGVSQNPRHKITKRGQNVTFRCDPISEHNRLYWYRQTLGQGPEFLTYFQNEAQLEKSRLLSDRFSAERPKGSFSTLEIQRTEQGDSAMYLCASSLGGTVLTFGAGSRLTVL.

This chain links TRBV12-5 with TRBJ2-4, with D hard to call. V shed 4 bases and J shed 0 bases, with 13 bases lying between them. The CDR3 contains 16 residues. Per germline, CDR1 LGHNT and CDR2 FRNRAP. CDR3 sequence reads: CASGSDGRLAKNIQYF. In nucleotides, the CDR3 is TGTGCTAGTGGTTCAGACGGAAGACTAGCCAAAAACATTCAGTACTTC.

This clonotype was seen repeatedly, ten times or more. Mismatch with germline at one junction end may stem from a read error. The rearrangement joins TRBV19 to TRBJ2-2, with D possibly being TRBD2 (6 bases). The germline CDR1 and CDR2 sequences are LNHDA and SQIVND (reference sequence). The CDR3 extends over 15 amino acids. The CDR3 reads CASRIGRRETGELFF. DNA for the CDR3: TGTGCCAGTAGGATAGGGAGGAGAGAAACCGGGGAGCTGTTTTTT.

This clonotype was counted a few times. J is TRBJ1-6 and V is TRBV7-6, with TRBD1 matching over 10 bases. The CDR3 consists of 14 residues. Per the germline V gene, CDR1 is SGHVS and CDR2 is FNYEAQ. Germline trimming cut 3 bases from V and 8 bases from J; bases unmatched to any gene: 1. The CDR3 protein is CASSLGQGHSPLHF. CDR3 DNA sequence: TGTGCCAGCAGCTTGGGACAGGGGCATTCACCCCTCCACTTT.

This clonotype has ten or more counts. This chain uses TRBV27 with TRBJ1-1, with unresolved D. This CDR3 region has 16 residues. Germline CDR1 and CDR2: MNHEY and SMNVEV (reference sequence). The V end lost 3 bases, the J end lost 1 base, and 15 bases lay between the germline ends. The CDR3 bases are TGTGCCAGCAGTTTTACGGGAAGAATCCAGAACACTGAAGCTTTCTTT. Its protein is CASSFTGRIQNTEAFF.

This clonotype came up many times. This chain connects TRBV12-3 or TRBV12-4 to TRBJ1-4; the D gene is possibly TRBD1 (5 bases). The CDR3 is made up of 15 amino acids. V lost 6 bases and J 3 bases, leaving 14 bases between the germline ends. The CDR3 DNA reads TGTGCCAGCAGCAAGAAGGGGTGGGCTAATGAAAAACTGTTTTTT. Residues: CASSKKGWANEKLFF.

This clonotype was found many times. CDR3 in amino acids: CASSTPRGGNGYTF. The CDR3 nucleotides read TGTGCCAGCAGCACTCCGAGGGGGGGCAATGGCTACACCTTC. This rearrangement joins TRBV25-1 to TRBJ1-2, with a tentative D call TRBD1 (6 bases). This CDR3 is 14 amino acids long. CDR1 MGHDK and CDR2 SYGVNS come from the germline V gene. V was shortened by 6 bases and J by 6 bases, with 17 bases between the two germline ends.

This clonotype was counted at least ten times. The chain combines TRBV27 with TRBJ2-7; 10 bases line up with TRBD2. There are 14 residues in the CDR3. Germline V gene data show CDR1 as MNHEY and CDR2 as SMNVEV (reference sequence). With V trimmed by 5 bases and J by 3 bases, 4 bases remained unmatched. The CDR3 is CASSPRTSGYEQYF. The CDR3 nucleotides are TGTGCCAGCAGTCCTAGGACTAGCGGCTACGAGCAGTACTTC.